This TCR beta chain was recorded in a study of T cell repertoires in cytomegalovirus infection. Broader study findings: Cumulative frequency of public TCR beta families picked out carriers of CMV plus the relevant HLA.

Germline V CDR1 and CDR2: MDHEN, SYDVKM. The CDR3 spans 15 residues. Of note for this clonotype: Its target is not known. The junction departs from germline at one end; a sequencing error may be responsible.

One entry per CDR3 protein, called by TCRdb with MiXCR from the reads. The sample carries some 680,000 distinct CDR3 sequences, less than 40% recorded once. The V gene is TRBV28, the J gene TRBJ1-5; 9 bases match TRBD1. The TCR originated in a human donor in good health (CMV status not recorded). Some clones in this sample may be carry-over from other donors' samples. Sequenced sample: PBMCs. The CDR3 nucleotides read TGTGGCAGCAGGACAGGGGATAATAGCAATCAGCCCCAGCATTTT. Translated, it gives CGSRTGDNSNQPQHF.